This TCR beta chain was sequenced during a study of regulatory T cells in long-lasting Graves disease. Whole-study findings and limits: Whereas about 870 public clonotypes were shared by new patients, persistent patients shared more, at some 3,000.

For TCR beta, libraries came from iRepertoire HTBI primers and Arm-PCR of CDR3 regions. MiXCR, run by TCRdb on the multiplex PCR reads, gives a single entry per CDR3 protein. This sample has about 470,000 distinct CDR3 sequences, with 20% to 25% found just once. Germline V gives CDR1 DFQATT, CDR2 SNEGSKA (reference sequence). The CDR3 is made up of 16 amino acids. V lost 4 bases, J lost 3 bases, and 9 bases stayed unmatched. This clonotype was counted only a few times. Its antigen is currently unknown. Time point in this sample: persistent/refractory GD, antithyroid drugs over 5 years with positive TRAb. Following extraction of RNA from PBMCs, that RNA was used to make the TCR library.

The sample in question was peripheral blood mononuclear cells (PBMCs), obtained when the disease was refractory, from a patient treated with antithyroid drugs. The rearrangement uses TRBV20-1 and TRBJ2-6; 7 nucleotides align to TRBD2. The sequence was obtained from a female donor with Graves disease. The CDR3, as DNA: TGCAGTGCTAAGCGAGCGGGGATGGGTGGGGCCAACGTCCTGACTTTC. Protein sequence: CSAKRAGMGGANVLTF.